The source of this T cell receptor beta chain is a study of cytomegalovirus exposure and HLA in healthy donors. The CDR3 covers 13 residues. Germline V gene data show CDR1 as LNHNV and CDR2 as YYDKDF (reference sequence). J was trimmed by 8 bases and V by 5 bases; bases with no gene match: 6. Produced via immunoSEQ multiplex PCR; TCRdb's table is partial and in-frame only. Among 250,000 to 350,000 clones listed, around 90% were seen once. This TCR was recovered from a woman younger than 45 in good health and CMV-seropositive. The rearrangement uses TRBV15 and TRBJ1-2, with 9 nucleotides matching TRBD1. The sample consisted of PBMCs. In DNA form, the CDR3 reads TGTGCCACCAGCCCGGGACAGGGTTGGGGCTACACCTTC. This translates into CATSPGQGWGYTF.